One sample yielded the 27 T cell receptor beta chains listed below, sequenced in a study of blood T cells in healthy people across ages. With a J-beta primer mix and a sample-barcoded 5' primer, a second PCR ran about 6 to 11 cycles. Using its own MiXCR run on the 5' RACE reads, TCRdb lists one record per CDR3 protein. The sample includes about 780,000 distinct CDR3 sequences, 35% to 50% of them seen just once. The sample was blood. Receptors were obtained from a man older than 75 in good health.

The rearrangement uses TRBV29-1 and TRBJ1-1; D might be TRBD1 (6 bases). The CDR3 runs 12 residues. V lost 6 bases and J 2 bases, leaving 10 bases between the germline ends. Germline lookup yields CDR1 SQVTM and CDR2 ANQGSEA. CDR3: CSVQGSNTEAFF. DNA for the CDR3: TGCAGCGTACAGGGAAGTAACACTGAAGCTTTCTTT.

This clonotype was detected a few times. The genes are TRBV20-1 and TRBJ2-5; 7 bases fit TRBD2. The CDR3 sequence is 13 residues long. Germline CDR1 DFQATT, CDR2 SNEGSKA (reference sequence). The trim removed 5 bases at V and 4 bases at J, leaving 7 bases unmatched. Written as DNA, the CDR3 is TGCAGTGCTCGGACGGGGGGAGGAGAGACCCAGTACTTC. Its translation: CSARTGGGETQYF.

Points on this clonotype: This may stem from a read error, because a much larger clone lies one nucleotide away. The V call is TRBV25-1, the J call TRBJ2-3; 9 nucleotides agree with TRBD2. CDR3 length: 15 amino acids. CDR1 is MGHDK, CDR2 SYGVNS, per germline. The CDR3, as DNA: TGTGCCGGCAGTTTGAGGACTAGCGGCACAGATACGCAGTATTTT. It translates to CAGSLRTSGTDTQYF.

This clonotype was counted between two and nine times. The chain couples TRBV7-2 to TRBJ2-5; the match to TRBD2 covers 12 bases. CDR1 is SGHTA, CDR2 FQGNSA, per germline. Unmatched junction bases numbered 16, after V lost 6 bases and J lost 11 bases. This CDR3 spans 16 amino acids. CDR3 DNA sequence: TGTGCCAGCAGTACCGGGACTAGCGGGCTCCTGGGGGAGCAGTACTTC. Encoded protein: CASSTGTSGLLGEQYF.

On this clonotype: One junction end disagrees with the germline gene, perhaps due to a read error. The gene calls are TRBV29-1 and TRBJ2-2, with D perhaps matching TRBD2 (5 bases). Germline CDR1 SQVTM, CDR2 ANQGSEA. CDR3 size: 13 residues. The CDR3 here is CSVDGANTGELFF. The CDR3, as DNA: TGCAGTGTTGACGGGGCGAACACCGGGGAGCTGTTTTTT.

The V call is TRBV6-2 or TRBV6-3, the J call TRBJ1-2, with unresolved D. Germline CDR1 and CDR2: MNHEY and SVGEGT. The CDR3 is made up of 15 amino acids. Trimming removed 5 bases from V and 2 bases from J, with 15 bases in between. CDR3 protein: CASSAPDGRNYGYTF. The CDR3 DNA reads as TGTGCCAGCAGTGCCCCCGACGGGAGGAACTATGGCTACACCTTC.

J is TRBJ2-5 and V is TRBV7-9, with D possibly TRBD2 on 6 matching bases. CDR3 length: 13 amino acids. The germline V gene has CDR1 SEHNR and CDR2 FQNEAQ (reference sequence). Trimming pared 5 bases from V and 5 bases from J, leaving 12 bases between. The chain's CDR3 is CASSTGVPETQYF. The CDR3 DNA reads TGTGCCAGCAGCACGGGGGTTCCCGAGACCCAGTACTTC.

This chain uses TRBV20-1 with TRBJ2-1; 8 bases match TRBD2. The germline V gene encodes CDR1 DFQATT and CDR2 SNEGSKA (reference sequence). Trimming removed 3 bases from V and 9 bases from J; junction bases left unmatched: 19. This CDR3 comprises 17 residues. CDR3 sequence (DNA): TGCAGTGCTAGGGGCCGGGGCGGGGGGACCGAGGTAGGTGAGCAGTTCTTC. Translating gives CSARGRGGGTEVGEQFF.

The chain combines TRBV27 with TRBJ1-2; 8 bases map to TRBD1. Germline lookup yields CDR1 MNHEY and CDR2 SMNVEV (reference sequence). This CDR3 is built from 15 residues. V lost 6 bases, J lost 2 bases, and 8 bases stayed unmatched. CDR3 amino acids: CASRESGGANYGYTF. The DNA for the CDR3 is TGTGCCAGCAGAGAATCAGGGGGCGCAAACTATGGCTACACCTTC.

The chain is built from TRBV10-3 and TRBJ2-7; tentative D call: TRBD2 (5 bases). The CDR3 loop spans 13 amino acids. Looked up from germline, CDR1 is ENHRY and CDR2 is SYGVKD. Between the trimmed V and J ends, which lost 7 bases and 1 base, there was a span of 11 bases. CDR3 region: CAINEGGSYEQYF. In DNA form, the CDR3 reads TGTGCCATCAATGAAGGCGGGTCCTACGAGCAGTACTTC.

To note about this clonotype: A clone one base away is much larger, so this may be a read error. The chain carries TRBV7-2 and TRBJ2-3, with 13 bases that match TRBD2. J gave up 4 bases and V 8 bases, and 9 bases lay outside the gene matches. There are 16 residues in the CDR3. CDR1 is SGHTA and CDR2 is FQGNSA in the germline V gene. The CDR3 DNA is TGTGCCAGCGGCGAGGGACTAGCGGGACTCTCAGATACGCAGTATTTT. Amino acid sequence: CASGEGLAGLSDTQYF.

The chain employs TRBV5-1 and TRBJ2-1, with 7 bases that match TRBD1. V trimming: 0 bases; J trimming: 0 bases; junction bases outside the gene matches: 12. Germline CDR1 SGHRS, CDR2 YFSETQ. CDR3 size: 19 residues. CDR3 sequence: CASSLGGTVGNSSYNEQFF. As DNA, the CDR3 is TGCGCCAGCAGCTTGGGTGGGACAGTGGGAAATAGCTCCTACAATGAGCAGTTCTTC.

V is TRBV7-2 and J is TRBJ2-2; D is unresolved. V dropped 2 bases and J dropped 3 bases, with 10 bases sitting between them. Germline lookup yields CDR1 SGHTA and CDR2 FQGNSA. The CDR3 length is 15 residues. For the CDR3, the DNA is TGTGCCAGCAGCTTATCGGTTGATCACACCGGGGAGCTGTTTTTT. It is translated as CASSLSVDHTGELFF.

The V and J genes are TRBV4-1 and TRBJ2-6; no definite D call. Trimming removed 2 bases from V and 0 bases from J, with 14 bases in between. Germline V gene sequence: CDR1 MGHRA, CDR2 YSYEKL. This CDR3 is built from 18 residues. CDR3 protein: CASSQSSLALSGANVLTF. As DNA, the CDR3 is TGCGCCAGCAGCCAAAGCTCTTTAGCCCTCTCTGGGGCCAACGTCCTGACTTTC.

The V call is TRBV27, the J call TRBJ2-5; D is perhaps TRBD1 (5 bases). The CDR3 extends over 17 amino acids. CDR1 is MNHEY and CDR2 is SMNVEV in the germline V gene (reference sequence). The germline V and J ends were trimmed by 3 bases and 1 base, with 18 bases remaining between them. In DNA, the CDR3 is TGTGCCAGCAGTTTGGGGCGGCAGCCATCTATCCAAGAGACCCAGTACTTC. This codes for CASSLGRQPSIQETQYF.

This clonotype came up a few times. The genes are TRBV7-9 and TRBJ1-5; D call uncertain. Germline CDR1 and CDR2: SEHNR and FQNEAQ (reference sequence). The CDR3 totals 12 residues. Trimming pared 7 bases from V and 9 bases from J, leaving 13 bases between. The DNA for the CDR3 is TGTGCCAGCACCCGGGGTGTGGGGCCCCAGCATTTT. Protein product: CASTRGVGPQHF.

This clonotype has a count of ten or more. The V call is TRBV12-3 or TRBV12-4, the J call TRBJ1-2, with unresolved D. The V gene lost 3 bases and the J gene lost 7 bases, with 15 bases spanning the gap. The CDR3 extends over 14 amino acids. The CDR3 is CASSFPVSVGGYTF. The CDR3 nucleotides are TGTGCCAGCAGTTTCCCCGTGTCAGTGGGTGGCTACACCTTC.

The chain carries TRBV15 and TRBJ2-3; D possibly corresponds to TRBD1 (6 bases). This CDR3 has 16 amino acids. Trimming left V 0 bases short and J 4 bases short, with 14 bases between. Germline CDR1 is LNHNV and CDR2 is YYDKDF (reference sequence). CDR3: CATSRDDRNFPDTQYF. DNA for the CDR3: TGTGCCACCAGCAGAGATGACAGGAACTTTCCAGATACGCAGTATTTT.

The rearrangement uses TRBV2 and TRBJ1-5; TRBD1 matches 7 bases. The germline V gene has CDR1 SNHLY and CDR2 FYNNEI. Trimming cost V 2 bases and J 12 bases; bases outside gene matches: 13. This CDR3 has 15 amino acids. The CDR3 region has the DNA TGTGCCAGCAGTGAATCACAGGGGAGAGGGGTGGACCAGCATTTT. The encoded protein is CASSESQGRGVDQHF.

V gene TRBV29-1 combines with J gene TRBJ2-7; D unclear. CDR1 and CDR2 (germline): SQVTM, ANQGSEA. The CDR3 is 12 residues long. V was shortened by 7 bases and J by 2 bases, with 12 bases between the two germline ends. Written as DNA, the CDR3 is TGCAGCGCGTCTGTAGGAGCCTACGAGCAGTACTTC. Its translation: CSASVGAYEQYF.

This chain uses TRBV28 with TRBJ2-1, with 13 bases fitting TRBD2. The J call may be incorrect, as the DNA end agrees better with TRBJ2-7. The CDR3 spans 17 residues. The germline V gene encodes CDR1 MDHEN and CDR2 SYDVKM. CDR3 sequence reads: CASSSRLAGGSYNEQYF. CDR3 bases: TGTGCCAGCAGTTCCAGACTAGCGGGGGGCTCCTACAATGAGCAGTACTTC.

This chain links TRBV6-2 or TRBV6-3 with TRBJ1-2; D remains ambiguous. This CDR3 has 16 amino acids. V shed 2 bases and J shed 3 bases, with 16 bases lying between them. CDR1 MNHEY and CDR2 SVGEGT come from the germline V gene. The CDR3 region is CASSYEEGSNDYGYTF. As DNA, the CDR3 is TGTGCCAGCAGTTACGAGGAGGGCAGCAACGACTATGGCTACACCTTC.

The chain combines TRBV20-1 with TRBJ2-7, with D tentatively TRBD1 (5 bases). Trimming left V 7 bases short and J 3 bases short, with 10 bases between. This CDR3 has 11 residues. CDR1 is DFQATT and CDR2 is SNEGSKA in the germline V gene (reference sequence). This CDR3 reads CSGQTDYEQYF. CDR3 DNA sequence: TGCAGTGGACAGACTGACTACGAGCAGTACTTC.

The chain links TRBV4-3 to TRBJ2-5; D remains unclear. With the DNA end fitting TRBJ2-7 better, the J assignment may be wrong. The germline CDR1 and CDR2 sequences are LGHNA and YSLEER. The CDR3 runs to 14 residues. This CDR3 reads CASSRGRLPLEQYF. In DNA, the CDR3 is TGCGCCAGCAGCCGAGGCCGGCTACCACTCGAGCAGTACTTC.

The gene calls are TRBV20-1 and TRBJ1-1; 8 nucleotides align to TRBD1. CDR1 is DFQATT and CDR2 is SNEGSKA in the germline V gene (reference sequence). Unmatched junction bases numbered 16, after V lost 6 bases and J lost 4 bases. There are 16 residues in the CDR3. Written as DNA, the CDR3 is TGCAGTGCGCAGCCCCGGATACAGGGGGTCGGCACTGAAGCTTTCTTT. Protein product: CSAQPRIQGVGTEAFF.

A single count supports this clonotype. This chain connects TRBV2 to TRBJ1-5, with 9 bases matching TRBD1. Per the germline V gene, CDR1 is SNHLY and CDR2 is FYNNEI. Trimming took 7 bases from V and 3 from J; bases not matched to a gene: 4. This CDR3 region has 14 residues. CDR3 residues: CASIRDRDNQPQHF. The CDR3 DNA follows: TGTGCCAGCATACGGGACAGGGACAATCAGCCCCAGCATTTT.

The chain employs TRBV29-1 and TRBJ1-1, with 8 bases matching TRBD1. V was clipped by 8 bases and J by 1 base; unmatched bases: 9. The CDR3 runs to 14 residues. Germline CDR1 SQVTM, CDR2 ANQGSEA. The CDR3 loop is CSSGQGRANTEAFF. CDR3 nucleotides: TGCAGCTCAGGACAGGGTAGGGCGAACACTGAAGCTTTCTTT. The whole variable domain, remainder taken from reference TRBV29-1 and TRBJ1-1, is SAVISQKPSRDICQRGTSLTIQCQVDSQVTMMFWYRQQPGQSLTLIATANQGSEATYESGFVIDKFPISRPNLTFSTLTVSNMSPEDSSIYLCSSGQGRANTEAFFGQGTRLTVV.